The rows below give T cell receptor beta chains drawn from one sample of a study of vaccination and CD4 T cells after COVID-19. TCRdb recomputed calls from the PCR reads with MiXCR, one row per CDR3 protein. The sample includes 20,000 to 25,000 distinct CDR3 sequences, around 50% of them seen just once. These TCRs are of unknown antigen specificity. Sequenced: CD4+ T cells from blood, cultured in vitro. Source of these receptors: a human donor who had recovered from COVID-19. The CDR3 runs from the conserved cysteine through the conserved F or W. Fields, in order: J gene, clone size, V gene, D gene, CDR3 protein, CDR3 DNA. A D gene is named only where the DNA matches it firmly. Some rows have no size entry. The others give once, few or many, or a class for an expanded clone.

>TRBJ2-3|medium-sized|TRBV27|TRBD2
CASSSSLAGAKDTQYF
TGTGCCAGCAGTTCCTCACTAGCGGGAGCGAAAGATACGCAGTATTTT
>TRBJ1-1|.|TRBV20-1|TRBD1
CSAVSGTANTEAFF
TGCAGTGCTGTCTCCGGGACAGCGAACACTGAAGCTTTCTTT
>TRBJ1-1|few|TRBV18|TRBD1
CASSPGTEPNTEAFF
TGTGCCAGCTCACCCGGGACAGAACCGAACACTGAAGCTTTCTTT
>TRBJ1-1|.|TRBV7-9|.
CASSQGRKVEAFF
TGTGCCAGCAGCCAGGGGAGAAAGGTTGAAGCTTTCTTT
>TRBJ1-1|once|TRBV30|TRBD1
CAWSATGVMNTEAFF
TGTGCCTGGAGTGCTACAGGGGTTATGAACACTGAAGCTTTCTTT
>TRBJ2-3|once|TRBV19|TRBD1
CASKPGTAISTDTQYF
TGTGCCAGTAAGCCCGGGACAGCCATTAGCACAGATACGCAGTATTTT
>TRBJ1-1|.|TRBV12-3/TRBV12-4|TRBD1
CASSLRTGGAGTEAFF
TGTGCCAGCAGTTTAAGGACAGGGGGTGCGGGCACTGAAGCTTTCTTT
>TRBJ1-3|few|TRBV7-9|.
CASSLEMGNTIYF
TGTGCCAGCAGCTTAGAAATGGGAAACACCATATATTTT
>TRBJ2-3|.|TRBV6-1|TRBD1
CATTQRGGTGATDTQYF
TGTGCCACCACTCAAAGGGGCGGGACAGGGGCCACAGATACGCAGTATTTT
>TRBJ2-2|once|TRBV4-1|.
CASSLLGGTGELFF
TGCGCCAGCAGCCTACTAGGGGGAACCGGGGAGCTGTTTTTT
>TRBJ1-1|.|TRBV7-2|TRBD1
CASSLGGTVNTEAFF
TGTGCCAGCAGCTTAGGAGGGACAGTAAACACTGAAGCTTTCTTT
>TRBJ2-1|few|TRBV10-3|.
CAISDPTGEQFF
TGTGCCATCAGTGACCCCACAGGGGAGCAGTTCTTC
>TRBJ2-5|few|TRBV24-1|.
CATSEQETQYF
TGTGCCACCAGTGAACAAGAGACCCAGTACTTC
>TRBJ2-3|.|TRBV9|TRBD2
CASSTGLAENTDTQYF
TGTGCCAGCAGCACCGGACTAGCGGAAAACACAGATACGCAGTATTTT
>TRBJ2-7|few|TRBV20-1|.
CSASGDLTYEQYF
TGCAGTGCTAGCGGGGACCTGACCTACGAGCAGTACTTC
>TRBJ1-1|few|TRBV7-3|TRBD1
CASSRDSANTEAFF
TGTGCCAGCAGTCGGGACAGTGCGAACACTGAAGCTTTCTTT